This record looks at one T cell receptor (beta chain) sequence and its context. Its antigen is unknown. No qualities accompany the bases; no much larger clone lies one base away. V and J are truncated by 0 bases and 7 bases respectively, leaving an intervening sequence of 6 bases. The germline V gene (reference sequence) supplies CDR1 LGHDT and CDR2 YNNKEL. The CDR3, cysteine through phenylalanine, is 12 amino acids long. Just the 36-base CDR3 DNA is kept, in frame starting at base 1. Every donor was a healthy Caucasian. Three pairs of female monozygotic twins, all aged 18 to 29 years, were included in the twin cohort. Positive isolation kits from Invitrogen were used to isolate the CD4+ and CD8+ T cell populations. These data come from a study of identical twins (dated by TCRdb to 2016 to 2018). In terms of the full investigation: The study deep-sequenced TCR alpha and beta repertoires from monozygotic twins, unrelated adults of various ages and cord blood to test whether fetal clonotypes persist. To rule out contamination, the twin experiments were replicated at different times with different library preparation protocols.

Preparation of the library involved 5' RACE. Sequenced on an Illumina HiSeq 2000. Template switching introduced a universal primer binding site; the final cDNA contained a unique molecular identifier, enabling accurate counting of TCR cDNA molecules. Specific primers in the conserved constant-segment region were used to synthesize first-strand cDNA for the TCR alpha and beta chains. Each cDNA library was double barcoded, with a SMART-Mk sample barcode plus Illumina barcodes, to control for contamination. TruSeq adapter sequences and Illumina sample barcodes were added in two successive PCR steps. Sequencing of the TCR alpha and beta cDNA libraries was done on the Illumina HiSeq platform using custom primers. Turning to the authors' computational methods: Raw reads were processed with MiGEC to extract unique molecular identifiers, and MiXCR was used to determine CDR3 positions. Recombination models were inferred per individual with the repgenHMM and IGoR tools using an EM algorithm. Shared clonotypes were analyzed with the tcR package in R, and sharing was normalized by the product of cloneset sizes. Out-of-frame nonproductive sequences were analyzed to study raw recombination free of thymic and clonal selection effects. TCRdb reanalyzed the raw reads on its own, using fastp at Q25 for trimming and MiXCR for clone calling, and kept in-frame beta chains. Each CDR3 protein gets just one entry, which takes the most common genes and DNA from the rows behind it. The V and J calls shown here were made by TCRdb, not taken from the authors' results. The sample has a few hundred thousand distinct CDR3 sequences on record, 6.5% to 9.5% of them singletons. 2.5% to 3.5% of the sample is in the top ten clones.

The paper's findings and limits, for the study overall: The excess sharing between twins in beta out-of-frame sequences was weaker because fewer shared sequences reduced the signal-to-noise ratio. Because the same donors could not be followed over many years, the conclusions relied on cross-sectional statistical analysis. Compared with coincidental sharing between unrelated individuals, out-of-frame TCR alpha sequences shared between twins showed an excess of sequences with low generation probability. In monozygotic twins, recombination models systematically underestimated out-of-frame TCR alpha sharing, but the models matched the sharing seen between unrelated individuals. Abundant cord blood beta clonotypes carried fewer insertions; young adult naive repertoires showed a weaker similar trend, while memory repertoires showed none. Invariant T cells such as MAIT and iNKT could partly confound zero-insertion analyses, although diverse VJ usage argued against such confounding for most clonotypes.

This sample was shared with a second study, whose subject was yellow fever vaccine responses in identical twins. As the second publication notes: According to the authors, the vaccine-induced T cell response in identical twins seemed to be partly convergent and partly specific to each individual. In the study, vaccine-responding T cell clones were precisely tracked in identical twins.

The sequenced sample was CD8+ T cells sorted from blood. The sequence is built from TRBV3-1 and TRBJ1-2; no D gene call is confident. The TCR sequence derives from a woman aged 18-29 years in good health. The CDR3 protein is CASSQDAAGYTF. The DNA reads as follows: TGTGCCAGCAGCCAAGATGCGGCTGGCTACACCTTC.